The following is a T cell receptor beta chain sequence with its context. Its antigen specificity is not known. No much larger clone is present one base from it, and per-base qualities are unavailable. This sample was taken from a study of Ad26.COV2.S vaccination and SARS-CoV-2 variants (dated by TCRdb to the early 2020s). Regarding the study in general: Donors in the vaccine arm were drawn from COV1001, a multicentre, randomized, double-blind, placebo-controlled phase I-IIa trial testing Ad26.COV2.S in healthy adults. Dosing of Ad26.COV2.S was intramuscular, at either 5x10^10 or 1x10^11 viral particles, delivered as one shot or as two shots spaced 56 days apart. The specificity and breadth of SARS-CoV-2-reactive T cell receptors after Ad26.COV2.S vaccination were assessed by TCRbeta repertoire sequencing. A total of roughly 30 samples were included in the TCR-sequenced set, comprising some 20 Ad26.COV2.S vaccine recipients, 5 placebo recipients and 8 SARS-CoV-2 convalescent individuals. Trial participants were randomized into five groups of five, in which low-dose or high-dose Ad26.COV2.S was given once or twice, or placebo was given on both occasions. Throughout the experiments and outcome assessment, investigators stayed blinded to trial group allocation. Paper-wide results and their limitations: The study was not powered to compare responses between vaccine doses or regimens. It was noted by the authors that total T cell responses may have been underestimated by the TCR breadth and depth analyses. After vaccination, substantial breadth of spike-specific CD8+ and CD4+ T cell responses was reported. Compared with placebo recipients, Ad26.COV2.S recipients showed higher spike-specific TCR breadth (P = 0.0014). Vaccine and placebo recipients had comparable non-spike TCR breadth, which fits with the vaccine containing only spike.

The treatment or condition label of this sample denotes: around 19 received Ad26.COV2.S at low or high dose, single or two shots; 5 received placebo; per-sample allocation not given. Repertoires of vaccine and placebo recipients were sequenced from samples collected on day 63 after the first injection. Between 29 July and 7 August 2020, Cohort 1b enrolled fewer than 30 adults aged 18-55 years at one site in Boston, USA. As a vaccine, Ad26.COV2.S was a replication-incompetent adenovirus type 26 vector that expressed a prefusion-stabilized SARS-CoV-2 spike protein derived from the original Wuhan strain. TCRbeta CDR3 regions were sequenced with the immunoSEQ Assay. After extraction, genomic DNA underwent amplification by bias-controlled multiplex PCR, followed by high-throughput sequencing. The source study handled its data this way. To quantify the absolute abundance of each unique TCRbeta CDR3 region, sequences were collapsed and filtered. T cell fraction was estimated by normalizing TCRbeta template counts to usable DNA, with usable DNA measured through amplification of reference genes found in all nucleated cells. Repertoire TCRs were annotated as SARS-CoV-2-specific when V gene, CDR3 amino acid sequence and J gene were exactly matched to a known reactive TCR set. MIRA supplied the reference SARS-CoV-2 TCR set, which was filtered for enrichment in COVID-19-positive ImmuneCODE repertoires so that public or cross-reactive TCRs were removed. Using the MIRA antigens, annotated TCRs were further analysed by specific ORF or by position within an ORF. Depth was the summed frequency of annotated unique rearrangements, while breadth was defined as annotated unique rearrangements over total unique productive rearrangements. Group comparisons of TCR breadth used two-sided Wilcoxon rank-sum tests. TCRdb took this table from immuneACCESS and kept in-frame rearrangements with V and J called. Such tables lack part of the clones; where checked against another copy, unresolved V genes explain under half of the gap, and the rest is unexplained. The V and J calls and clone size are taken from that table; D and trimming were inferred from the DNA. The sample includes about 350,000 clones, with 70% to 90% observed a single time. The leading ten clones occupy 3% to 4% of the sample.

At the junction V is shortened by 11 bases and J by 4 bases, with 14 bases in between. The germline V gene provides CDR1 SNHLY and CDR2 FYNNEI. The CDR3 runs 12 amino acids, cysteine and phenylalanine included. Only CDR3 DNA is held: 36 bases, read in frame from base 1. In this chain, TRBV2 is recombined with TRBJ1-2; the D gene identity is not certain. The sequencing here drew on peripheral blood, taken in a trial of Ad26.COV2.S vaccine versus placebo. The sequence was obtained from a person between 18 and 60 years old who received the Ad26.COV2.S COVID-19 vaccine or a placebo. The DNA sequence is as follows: TGTGCCGGACGTCGGACGCTCTATGGCTACACCTTC. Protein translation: CAGRRTLYGYTF.